The 14 T cell receptor beta chains listed next were all sequenced from one sample in a study of blood T cell repertoires in COVID-19. The table came from immunoSEQ multiplex PCR; TCRdb's copy has only in-frame clones and leaves some out. The sample has tens of thousands of clones, roughly 80% seen once; the top ten hold around 4.1%. Material for sequencing was peripheral blood. These receptors all stem from an older woman with acute or convalescent COVID-19.

V and J are TRBV18 and TRBJ1-1, with D uncertain. The germline V and J ends were trimmed by 0 bases and 0 bases, with 17 bases remaining between them. This CDR3 contains 18 residues. Per the germline V gene, CDR1 is KGHSH and CDR2 is LQKENI. Written as DNA, the CDR3 is TGTGCCAGCTCACCACCGGGCTGGGTCGGCAGAATGAACACTGAAGCTTTCTTT. The encoded protein is CASSPPGWVGRMNTEAFF.

The V and J genes are TRBV5-1 and TRBJ2-7, with a possible D match to TRBD2 (5 bases). Germline V lookup: CDR1 SGHRS, CDR2 YFSETQ. The CDR3 consists of 16 residues. Trimming took 0 bases from V and 1 from J, leaving 14 bases between them. The CDR3 DNA sequence: TGCGCCAGCAGCTTGGATTTGACAAGGACTTCCTACGAGCAGTACTTC. Translated: CASSLDLTRTSYEQYF. Full variable domain (remainder filled in from reference TRBV5-1 and TRBJ2-7): KAGVTQTPRYLIKTRGQQVTLSCSPISGHRSVSWYQQTPGQGLQFLFEYFSETQRNKGNFPGRFSGRQFSNSRSEMNVSTLELGDSALYLCASSLDLTRTSYEQYFGPGTRLTVT.

V usage is TRBV19 and J usage is TRBJ1-1; D gene ambiguous. Germline CDR1 reads LNHDA; CDR2 reads SQIVND (reference sequence). V was clipped by 5 bases and J by 7 bases, with 8 bases between them. The CDR3 consists of 11 residues. The CDR3: CASSLRVEAFF. The CDR3 nucleotides are TGTGCCAGTAGTCTGAGGGTTGAAGCTTTCTTT.

J is TRBJ2-2 and V is TRBV3-1 (or the pseudogene TRBV3-2); TRBD2 matches at 15 bases. CDR3 size: 19 residues. CDR1 and CDR2 from the germline V gene are LGHDT and YNNKEL (reference sequence). J lost 0 bases, V lost 5 bases, and 7 bases had no gene match. CDR3 in DNA: TGTGCCAGCAGCACGGGACTAGCGGGGGGTTTATCGAACACCGGGGAGCTGTTTTTT. Translated, it gives CASSTGLAGGLSNTGELFF.

V is TRBV18 and J is TRBJ2-2; no reliable D call. CDR1 is KGHSH, CDR2 LQKENI, per germline. V was trimmed by 3 bases and J by 6 bases, leaving 11 bases between them. CDR3 size: 14 residues. The CDR3 DNA is TGTGCCAGCTCACCTGAGGTGAGCGCCGGGGAGCTGTTTTTT. This sequence encodes CASSPEVSAGELFF. Combining the CDR3 with reference TRBV18 and TRBJ2-2 gives the whole variable domain NAGVMQNPRHLVRRRGQEARLRCSPMKGHSHVYWYRQLPEEGLKFMVYLQKENIIDESGMPKERFSAEFPKEGPSILRIQQVVRGDSAAYFCASSPEVSAGELFFGEGSRLTVL.

The chain carries TRBV19 and TRBJ1-1; a weak D match, TRBD1 (5 bases). Trimming removed 5 bases from V and 0 bases from J, with 10 bases in between. Germline assignment: CDR1 LNHDA and CDR2 SQIVND (reference sequence). This CDR3 has 14 residues. DNA of the CDR3: TGTGCCAGTAGTTCTTACAGGTTGAACACTGAAGCTTTCTTT. Translation gives CASSSYRLNTEAFF.

Comment on this clone: This sample includes further DNA sequences coding for the same CDR3. This sequence joins TRBV19 and TRBJ1-1; possibly TRBD1 for D (6 bases). The length of the CDR3 is 12 residues. Deletions cut 3 bases from V and 10 bases from J, with 12 bases between. The V gene's germline CDR1 is LNHDA and CDR2 SQIVND (reference sequence). The DNA for the CDR3 is TGTGCCAGTAGTATTTCGGGGGGGCGAGCTTTCTTT. Its protein is CASSISGGRAFF.

This chain joins TRBV27 and TRBJ1-5; possible D gene TRBD1, 5 bases. From germline, CDR1 is MNHEY and CDR2 SMNVEV (reference sequence). The germline V and J ends were trimmed by 6 bases and 2 bases, with 8 bases remaining between them. This CDR3 spans 13 amino acids. The CDR3 reads CASSEQGNQPQHF. CDR3 DNA: TGTGCCAGCAGCGAACAGGGCAATCAGCCCCAGCATTTT.

The gene calls are TRBV21-1 and TRBJ1-5; the table calls TRBD1, which could not be checked here. TRBV21-1 represents a pseudogene. The CDR3 has 20 residues. Here the CDR3 reads CASSAIGQGPRLYSNQPQHF. CDR3 coding DNA: TGTGCCAGCAGCGCTATCGGGCAGGGCCCCCGCCTGTATAGCAATCAGCCCCAGCATTTT.

The chain couples TRBV29-1 to TRBJ2-5; TRBD2 aligns across 12 bases. Germline trimming cut 5 bases from V and 7 bases from J; bases unmatched to any gene: 11. This CDR3 spans 15 amino acids. CDR1 and CDR2 (germline): SQVTM, ANQGSEA. The CDR3 region is CSVPTSGGSGGTQYF. The CDR3 region has the DNA TGCAGCGTTCCCACTAGCGGGGGGTCGGGGGGGACCCAGTACTTC.

The V gene is TRBV5-1, the J gene TRBJ2-3; TRBD2 is a possible D gene (6 bases). This CDR3 contains 15 residues. Germline lookup yields CDR1 SGHRS and CDR2 YFSETQ. Trimming removed 4 bases at V and 2 bases at J, with 14 bases between. The CDR3 loop reads CASSPRRDTTDTQYF. The CDR3 DNA sequence: TGCGCCAGCAGCCCCAGGAGGGATACCACAGATACGCAGTATTTT.

The gene calls are TRBV14 and TRBJ2-1; TRBD2 aligns across 8 bases. Germline CDR1 SGHDN, CDR2 FVKESK. The CDR3 spans 16 residues. V was clipped by 4 bases and J by 2 bases; unmatched bases: 7. The CDR3 here is CASSRVAGMTYNEQFF. DNA of the CDR3: TGTGCCAGCAGCCGTGTAGCGGGGATGACCTACAATGAGCAGTTCTTC.

This sequence joins TRBV10-3 and TRBJ1-1, with D maybe TRBD1 (6 bases). The V gene lost 4 bases and the J gene lost 3 bases, with 15 bases spanning the gap. CDR3 length: 15 amino acids. The germline V gene encodes CDR1 ENHRY and CDR2 SYGVKD. The CDR3 nucleotides are TGTGCCATCAGTGCTACAGGGAAAAAGGACACTGAAGCTTTCTTT. It yields the protein CAISATGKKDTEAFF.

This clone was observed a single time. The chain recombines TRBV19 with TRBJ2-7; 10 positions match TRBD1. The CDR3 is 13 amino acids. Germline V lookup: CDR1 LNHDA, CDR2 SQIVND (reference sequence). The J segment lost 5 bases and the V segment lost 7 bases, leaving 5 bases of the junction unmatched. The CDR3 protein is CASMKGQGNEQYF. In DNA, the CDR3 is TGTGCCAGTATGAAGGGACAGGGGAACGAGCAGTACTTC.